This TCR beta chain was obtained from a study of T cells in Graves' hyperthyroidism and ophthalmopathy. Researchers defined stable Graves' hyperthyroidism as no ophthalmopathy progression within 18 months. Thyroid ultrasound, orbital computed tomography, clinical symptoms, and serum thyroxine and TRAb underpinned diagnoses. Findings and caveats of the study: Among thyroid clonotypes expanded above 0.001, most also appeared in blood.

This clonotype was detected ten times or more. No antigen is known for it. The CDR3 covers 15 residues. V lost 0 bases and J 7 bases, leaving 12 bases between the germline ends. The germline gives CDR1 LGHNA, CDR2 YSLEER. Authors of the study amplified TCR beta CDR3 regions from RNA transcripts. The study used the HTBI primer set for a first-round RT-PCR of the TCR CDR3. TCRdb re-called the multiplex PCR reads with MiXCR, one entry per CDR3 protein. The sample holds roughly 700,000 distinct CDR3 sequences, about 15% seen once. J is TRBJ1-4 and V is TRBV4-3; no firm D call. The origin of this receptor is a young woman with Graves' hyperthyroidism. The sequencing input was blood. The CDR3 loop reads CASSQDETAFEKLFF. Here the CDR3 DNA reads TGCGCCAGCAGCCAAGACGAGACGGCTTTTGAAAAACTGTTTTTT.